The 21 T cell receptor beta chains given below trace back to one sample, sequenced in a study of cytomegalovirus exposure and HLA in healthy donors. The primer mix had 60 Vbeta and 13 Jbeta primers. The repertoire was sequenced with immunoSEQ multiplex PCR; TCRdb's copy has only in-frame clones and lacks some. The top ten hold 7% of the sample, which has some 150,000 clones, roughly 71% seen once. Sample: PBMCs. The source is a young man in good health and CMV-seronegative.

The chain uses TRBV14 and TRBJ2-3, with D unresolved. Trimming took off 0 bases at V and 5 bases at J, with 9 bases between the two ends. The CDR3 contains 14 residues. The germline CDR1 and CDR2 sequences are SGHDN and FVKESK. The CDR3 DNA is TGTGCCAGCAGCCAAGAGAACCCGGTAGATACGCAGTATTTT. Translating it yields CASSQENPVDTQYF.

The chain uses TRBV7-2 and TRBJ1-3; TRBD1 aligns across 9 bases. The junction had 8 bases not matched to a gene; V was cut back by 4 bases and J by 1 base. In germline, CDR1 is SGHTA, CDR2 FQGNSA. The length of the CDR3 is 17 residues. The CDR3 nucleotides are TGTGCCAGCAGCTCCGGGACAGGGAGGGTATCTGGAAACACCATATATTTT. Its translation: CASSSGTGRVSGNTIYF.

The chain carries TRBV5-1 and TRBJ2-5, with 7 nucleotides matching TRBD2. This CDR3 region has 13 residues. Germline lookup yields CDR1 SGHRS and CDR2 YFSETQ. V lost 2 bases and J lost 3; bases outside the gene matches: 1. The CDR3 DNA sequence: TGCGCCAGCAGCTTCGCGGGAGAAGAGACCCAGTACTTC. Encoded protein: CASSFAGEETQYF.

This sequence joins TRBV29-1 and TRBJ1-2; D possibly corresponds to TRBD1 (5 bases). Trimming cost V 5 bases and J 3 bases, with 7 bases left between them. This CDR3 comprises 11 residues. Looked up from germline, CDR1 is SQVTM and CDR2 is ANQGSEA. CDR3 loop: CSVLTDYGYTF. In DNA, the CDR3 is TGCAGCGTTCTGACAGACTATGGCTACACCTTC.

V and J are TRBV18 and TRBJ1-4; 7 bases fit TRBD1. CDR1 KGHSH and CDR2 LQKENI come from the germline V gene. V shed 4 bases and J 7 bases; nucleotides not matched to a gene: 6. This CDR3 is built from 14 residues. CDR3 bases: TGTGCCAGCTCACGGGGACAGATGGGTGAAAAACTGTTTTTT. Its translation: CASSRGQMGEKLFF.

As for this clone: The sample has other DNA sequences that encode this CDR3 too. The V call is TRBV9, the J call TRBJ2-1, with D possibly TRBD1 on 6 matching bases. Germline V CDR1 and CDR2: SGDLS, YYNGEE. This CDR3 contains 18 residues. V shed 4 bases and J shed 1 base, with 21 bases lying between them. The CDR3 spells CASSPGPPRQGSYNEQFF. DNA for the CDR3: TGTGCCAGCAGCCCTGGGCCGCCCAGGCAGGGGTCCTACAATGAGCAGTTCTTC.

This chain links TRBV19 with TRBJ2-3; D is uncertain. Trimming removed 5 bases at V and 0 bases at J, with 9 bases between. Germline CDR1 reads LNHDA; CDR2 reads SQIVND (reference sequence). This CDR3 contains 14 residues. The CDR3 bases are TGTGCCAGTAGTTTTAGCCGGAGCACAGATACGCAGTATTTT. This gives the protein CASSFSRSTDTQYF.

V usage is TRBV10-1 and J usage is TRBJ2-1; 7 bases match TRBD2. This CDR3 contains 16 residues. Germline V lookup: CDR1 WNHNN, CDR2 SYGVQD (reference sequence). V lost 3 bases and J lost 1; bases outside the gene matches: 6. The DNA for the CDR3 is TGCGCCAGCAGTGACCGTAATAGCGGGTCCTACAATGAGCAGTTCTTC. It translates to CASSDRNSGSYNEQFF.

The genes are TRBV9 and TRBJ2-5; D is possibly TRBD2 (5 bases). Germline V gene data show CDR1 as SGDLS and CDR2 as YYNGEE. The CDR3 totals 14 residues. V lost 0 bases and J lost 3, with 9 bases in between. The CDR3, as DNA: TGTGCCAGCAGCGTAGGAGCGGCAAAAGAGACCCAGTACTTC. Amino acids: CASSVGAAKETQYF.

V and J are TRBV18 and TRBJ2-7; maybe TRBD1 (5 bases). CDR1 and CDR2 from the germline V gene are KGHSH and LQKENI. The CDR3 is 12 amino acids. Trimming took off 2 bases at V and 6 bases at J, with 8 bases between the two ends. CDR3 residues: CASSPRQTEQYF. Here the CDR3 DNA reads TGTGCCAGCTCACCAAGACAGACCGAGCAGTACTTC.

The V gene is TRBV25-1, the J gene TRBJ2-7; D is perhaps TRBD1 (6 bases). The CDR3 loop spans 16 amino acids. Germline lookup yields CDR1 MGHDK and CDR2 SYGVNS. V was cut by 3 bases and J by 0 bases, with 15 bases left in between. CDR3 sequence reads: CASSENRAKNSYEQYF. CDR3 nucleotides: TGTGCCAGCAGTGAGAACAGGGCAAAGAACTCCTACGAGCAGTACTTC.

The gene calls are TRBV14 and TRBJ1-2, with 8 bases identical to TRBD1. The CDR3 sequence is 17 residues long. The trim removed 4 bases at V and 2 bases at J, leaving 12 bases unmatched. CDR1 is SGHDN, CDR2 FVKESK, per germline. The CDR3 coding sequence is TGTGCCAGCAGCCCTAATCCTGGACAGGGACGGAACTATGGCTACACCTTC. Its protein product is CASSPNPGQGRNYGYTF.

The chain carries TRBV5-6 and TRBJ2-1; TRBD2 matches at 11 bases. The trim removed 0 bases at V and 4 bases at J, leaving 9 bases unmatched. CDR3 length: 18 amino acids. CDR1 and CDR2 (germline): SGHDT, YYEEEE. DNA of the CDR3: TGTGCCAGCAGCTTGGGGGGGTCCGGGACTAGCGGTTACAATGAGCAGTTCTTC. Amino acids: CASSLGGSGTSGYNEQFF.

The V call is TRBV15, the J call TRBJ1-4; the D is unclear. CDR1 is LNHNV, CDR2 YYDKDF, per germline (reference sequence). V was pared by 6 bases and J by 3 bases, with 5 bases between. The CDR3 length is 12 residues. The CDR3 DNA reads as TGTGCCACCAGTCCCTCTAATGAAAAACTGTTTTTT. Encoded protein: CATSPSNEKLFF.

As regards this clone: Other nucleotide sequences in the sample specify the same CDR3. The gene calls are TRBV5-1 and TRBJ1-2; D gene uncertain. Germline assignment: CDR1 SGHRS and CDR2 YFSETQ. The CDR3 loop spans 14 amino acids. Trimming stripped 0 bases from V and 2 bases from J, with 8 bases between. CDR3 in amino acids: CASSLEAENYGYTF. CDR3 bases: TGCGCCAGCAGCTTGGAGGCGGAGAACTATGGCTACACCTTC.

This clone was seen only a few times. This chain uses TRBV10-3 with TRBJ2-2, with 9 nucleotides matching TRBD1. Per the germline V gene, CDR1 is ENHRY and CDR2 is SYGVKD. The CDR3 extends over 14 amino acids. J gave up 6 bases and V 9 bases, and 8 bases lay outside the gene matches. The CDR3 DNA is TGTGCCATTCGGGGACAGGGAGCATCCGGGGAGCTGTTTTTT. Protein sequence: CAIRGQGASGELFF.

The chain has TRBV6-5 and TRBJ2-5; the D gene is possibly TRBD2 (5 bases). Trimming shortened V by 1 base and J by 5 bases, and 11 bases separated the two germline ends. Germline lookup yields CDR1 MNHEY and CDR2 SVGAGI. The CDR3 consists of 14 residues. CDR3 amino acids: CASSYLGGGETQYF. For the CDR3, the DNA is TGTGCCAGCAGTTACTTGGGTGGCGGGGAGACCCAGTACTTC.

CDR3 nucleotides: TGTGCCAGCAGCGTAGGTCTGGCAAGCACAGATACGCAGTATTTT. Translation: CASSVGLASTDTQYF. V and J are TRBV9 and TRBJ2-3; no reliable D call. The CDR3 totals 15 residues. Germline V CDR1 and CDR2: SGDLS, YYNGEE. Trimming cost V 0 bases and J 0 bases, with 8 bases left between them.

The CDR3 DNA reads as TGTGCCAGTAATGAATTGGGGGGGCGCAGGTTCGATGAGCAGTTCTTC. This sequence encodes CASNELGGRRFDEQFF. The chain combines TRBV19 with TRBJ2-1; D is possibly TRBD2 (7 bases). The V gene's germline CDR1 is LNHDA and CDR2 SQIVND (reference sequence). This CDR3 has 16 residues. Trimming removed 7 bases from V and 8 bases from J, with 24 bases in between.

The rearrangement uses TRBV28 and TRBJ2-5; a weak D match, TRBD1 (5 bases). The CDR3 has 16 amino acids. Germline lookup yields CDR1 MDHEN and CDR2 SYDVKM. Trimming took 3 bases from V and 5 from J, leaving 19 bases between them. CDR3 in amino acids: CASSFRPGYSHETQYF. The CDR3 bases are TGTGCCAGCAGTTTCCGTCCAGGGTATTCCCACGAGACCCAGTACTTC.

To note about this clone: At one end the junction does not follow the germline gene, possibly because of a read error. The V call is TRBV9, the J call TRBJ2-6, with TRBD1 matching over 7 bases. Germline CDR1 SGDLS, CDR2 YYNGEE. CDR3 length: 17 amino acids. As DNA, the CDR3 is TGTGCCAGCAGCGTCGGGACAGAACTCTCTGGGGCCAACGGCCTGACTTTC. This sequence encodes CASSVGTELSGANGLTF.